Listed below are T cell receptor beta chains from one sample, sequenced in a study of beta chain features in type 1 diabetes. The assay was immunoSEQ multiplex PCR, and TCRdb's table has in-frame clones only and misses some. Among hundreds of thousands of clones, 9.6% were seen once, and the ten largest hold 0.03% to 0.04%. The sequenced material came from naive CD4+ T cells from blood. Receptor source: a woman aged 18-29 years in good health. The CDR3 runs from the conserved cysteine through the conserved F or W. A D gene is named only where the DNA matches it firmly. Part of the rows lack a size; the others show once, few, many or a class for expanded clones.

>NA|TRBJ1-3|TRBV7-9|NA
TGTGCCAGCAGCCTAAGCTCTGGAAACACCATATATTTT
CASSLSSGNTIYF
>NA|TRBJ1-6|TRBV18|NA
TGTGCCAGCTCACTGACGGAGTATAATTCACCCCTCCACTTT
CASSLTEYNSPLHF
>TRBD2|TRBJ2-7|TRBV11-2|few
TGTGCCAGCAGCTCAATAGCGGGGGCGGGATACGAGCAGTACTTC
CASSSIAGAGYEQYF
>NA|TRBJ1-1|TRBV6-5|NA
TGTGCCAGCAGTTACATTCGGAACACTGAAGCTTTCTTT
CASSYIRNTEAFF
>NA|TRBJ1-1|TRBV5-1|NA
TGCGCCAGCAGCTTGAGTTTGAACAGCTTCACTGAAGCTTTCTTT
CASSLSLNSFTEAFF
>NA|TRBJ1-1|TRBV2|NA
TGTGCCAGCTTTCCAGAGAACACTGAAGCTTTCTTT
CASFPENTEAFF
>TRBD2|TRBJ2-1|TRBV7-6|NA
TGTGCCAGCAGCTTATACTCGGGGGGGAGCTCCTACAATGAGCAGTTCTTC
CASSLYSGGSSYNEQFF
>NA|TRBJ2-2|TRBV20-1|few
TGCAGTGTCAGGAACACCGGGGAGCTGTTTTTT
CSVRNTGELFF
>NA|TRBJ2-2|TRBV19|few
TGTGCCAGTAGGAACGCACAGGGCTTCGGCACCGGGGAGCTGTTTTTT
CASRNAQGFGTGELFF
>NA|TRBJ1-3|TRBV15|few
TGTGCCACCAGCAGAGATCATCGGGTCCCCTCTGGAAACACCATATATTTT
CATSRDHRVPSGNTIYF
>NA|TRBJ2-3|TRBV6-6|many
TGTGCCAGCAGTTACCGTTCCGGTTCTGATACGCAGTATTTT
CASSYRSGSDTQYF
>NA|TRBJ1-1|TRBV5-1|NA
TGCGCCAGCAGCGTAACAGCAAGAAACACTGAAGCTTTCTTT
CASSVTARNTEAFF
>TRBD1|TRBJ1-1|TRBV6-6|few
TGTGCCAGCAGTTACCCCGGGACAGGGGACACTGAAGCTTTCTTT
CASSYPGTGDTEAFF